This note documents a single TCR beta chain sequence. Its specificity is unknown. This entry belongs to a study of shared clonotypes between healthy human individuals. Study conclusions and caveats: Relative to memory subsets, naive subsets generally showed larger estimated richness. The generation probabilities recorded for non-shared clonotypes fell below those of clonotypes shared by all four donors.

TCRdb's copy holds only in-frame clones and misses some; the assay was immunoSEQ multiplex PCR. In the table there are a few million clones, more than 90% of which are singletons. Between the trimmed V and J ends, which lost 2 bases and 1 base, there was a span of 8 bases. The CDR3 extends over 14 amino acids. Germline V lookup: CDR1 SGHTA, CDR2 FQGNSA. This chain connects TRBV7-2 to TRBJ1-1; D may be TRBD1 (5 bases). Source material: naive CD4+ T cells sorted from blood. As for subset: CD45RA+ positively selected. This clonotype was sampled from a man aged 18 to 30 in good health. CDR3: CASSLQGWNTEAFF. CDR3 coding DNA: TGTGCCAGCAGCTTACAGGGATGGAACACTGAAGCTTTCTTT. Drawing the rest from reference TRBV7-2 and TRBJ1-1, the complete variable domain is GAGVSQSPSNKVTEKGKDVELRCDPISGHTALYWYRQSLGQGLEFLIYFQGNSAPDKSGLPSDRFSAERTGGSVSTLTIQRTQQEDSAVYLCASSLQGWNTEAFFGQGTRLTVV.